This record concerns one T cell receptor (beta chain) sequence. Which antigen it targets is not known. Base qualities are missing; no much larger clone stands one base away. This sample is drawn from a study of blood T cell repertoires in COVID-19 (TCRdb year 2020). As for the study more broadly: Samples from collaborators originated in the United States, Italy and Spain and spanned both the acute and convalescent phases of COVID-19. Samples came from the ongoing ImmuneRACE study (first 160 participants) plus 1,254 subjects from 6 global collaborators. Sample metadata almost always included a de-identified subject ID, COVID-19 status, age in years and sex. Where HLA class I and class II types were available, the types were taken from metadata supplied by the sample provider, not from assay-based typing. Subjects who had been exposed to COVID-19, were actively infected with it, or had recovered from it provided the deeply sampled blood TCRbeta repertoires that made up the dataset. The repertoires were released in a freely available public database meant as a resource for research on the immune response to SARS-CoV-2. The prospective study material was composed of cDNA or gDNA derived from T cells, B-cell-depleted T cells, or PBMCs. Overall study outcomes, separate from this receptor: How much clinical and demographic metadata was included differed by source and by participant, and the metadata was provided uncurated.

Collaborating institutions collected whole blood in K2EDTA tubes following their own protocols. For TCRbeta analysis, collaborators shipped samples in one of three forms: frozen whole blood, isolated PBMCs, or DNA extracted from either of those sample types. V loses 4 bases at its end and J loses 4 bases; junction bases beyond the gene matches: 9. For CDR1 and CDR2, the germline V gene lists MGHRA and YSYEKL. CDR3 length: 15 amino acids, cysteine to phenylalanine. Solely the CDR3 DNA is kept, with 45 bases framed from the first base. The immunoSEQ Assay, a bias-controlled multiplex PCR, was used to amplify TCRbeta CDR3 regions from genomic DNA. Per the source publication's procedure: Within the assay, amplification of reference gene primers was used to estimate how many nucleated cells each sample contained. To quantify the absolute abundance of each unique TCRbeta CDR3 rearrangement, sequence reads were collapsed and filtered. For each sample, productive Simpson clonality was calculated as the square root of Simpson's diversity index across productive rearrangements. TCRdb obtained this table from immuneACCESS and retained in-frame rearrangements with V and J assigned. These tables miss some clones; where compared with another copy, unresolved V genes account for less than half of the shortfall, and the remainder is unexplained. V and J calls and clone size are given by that table; D and trimming were obtained from the DNA. The sample data list approximately 210,000 clones, and about 92% of these were observed just once. Around 1.2% of the sample comes from the top ten.

Input material: peripheral blood. The TCR sequence derives from a man under 40 with acute or convalescent COVID-19. The sequence joins TRBV4-1 to TRBJ2-7; TRBD2 agrees with 8 junctional bases. The DNA sequence is given as TGCGCCAGCAGCCCAGTGGGTAGCGGGACATACGAGCAGTACTTC. It specifies CASSPVGSGTYEQYF.